This T cell receptor (beta chain) was sequenced during a study of T cell repertoires in cytomegalovirus infection. Study-wide findings and caveats: Dominant in the ex vivo response were TCR beta clonotypes restricted by HLA-C and specific for CMV.

A word on this clonotype: Its antigen remains unidentified.

From the reads, TCRdb called clonotypes with MiXCR, one entry per CDR3 protein. The sample contains hundreds of thousands of distinct CDR3 sequences, about 24% of which appear only once. The CDR3 extends over 15 amino acids. V lost 5 bases to trimming and J lost 2 bases; unmatched junction nucleotides: 6. Per the germline V gene, CDR1 is MNHNY and CDR2 is SVGAGI (reference sequence). V gene TRBV6-6 combines with J gene TRBJ2-5; 9 nucleotides line up with TRBD1. Sequenced material: CD8+ T cells from PBMCs. The sequence was obtained from a human donor in good health (CMV status not recorded). Some clones in this sample may be carry-over from other donors' samples. The CDR3 DNA reads TGTGCCAGCAGTCTCTGGACAGGGGCACAAGAGACCCAGTACTTC. Translation gives CASSLWTGAQETQYF.